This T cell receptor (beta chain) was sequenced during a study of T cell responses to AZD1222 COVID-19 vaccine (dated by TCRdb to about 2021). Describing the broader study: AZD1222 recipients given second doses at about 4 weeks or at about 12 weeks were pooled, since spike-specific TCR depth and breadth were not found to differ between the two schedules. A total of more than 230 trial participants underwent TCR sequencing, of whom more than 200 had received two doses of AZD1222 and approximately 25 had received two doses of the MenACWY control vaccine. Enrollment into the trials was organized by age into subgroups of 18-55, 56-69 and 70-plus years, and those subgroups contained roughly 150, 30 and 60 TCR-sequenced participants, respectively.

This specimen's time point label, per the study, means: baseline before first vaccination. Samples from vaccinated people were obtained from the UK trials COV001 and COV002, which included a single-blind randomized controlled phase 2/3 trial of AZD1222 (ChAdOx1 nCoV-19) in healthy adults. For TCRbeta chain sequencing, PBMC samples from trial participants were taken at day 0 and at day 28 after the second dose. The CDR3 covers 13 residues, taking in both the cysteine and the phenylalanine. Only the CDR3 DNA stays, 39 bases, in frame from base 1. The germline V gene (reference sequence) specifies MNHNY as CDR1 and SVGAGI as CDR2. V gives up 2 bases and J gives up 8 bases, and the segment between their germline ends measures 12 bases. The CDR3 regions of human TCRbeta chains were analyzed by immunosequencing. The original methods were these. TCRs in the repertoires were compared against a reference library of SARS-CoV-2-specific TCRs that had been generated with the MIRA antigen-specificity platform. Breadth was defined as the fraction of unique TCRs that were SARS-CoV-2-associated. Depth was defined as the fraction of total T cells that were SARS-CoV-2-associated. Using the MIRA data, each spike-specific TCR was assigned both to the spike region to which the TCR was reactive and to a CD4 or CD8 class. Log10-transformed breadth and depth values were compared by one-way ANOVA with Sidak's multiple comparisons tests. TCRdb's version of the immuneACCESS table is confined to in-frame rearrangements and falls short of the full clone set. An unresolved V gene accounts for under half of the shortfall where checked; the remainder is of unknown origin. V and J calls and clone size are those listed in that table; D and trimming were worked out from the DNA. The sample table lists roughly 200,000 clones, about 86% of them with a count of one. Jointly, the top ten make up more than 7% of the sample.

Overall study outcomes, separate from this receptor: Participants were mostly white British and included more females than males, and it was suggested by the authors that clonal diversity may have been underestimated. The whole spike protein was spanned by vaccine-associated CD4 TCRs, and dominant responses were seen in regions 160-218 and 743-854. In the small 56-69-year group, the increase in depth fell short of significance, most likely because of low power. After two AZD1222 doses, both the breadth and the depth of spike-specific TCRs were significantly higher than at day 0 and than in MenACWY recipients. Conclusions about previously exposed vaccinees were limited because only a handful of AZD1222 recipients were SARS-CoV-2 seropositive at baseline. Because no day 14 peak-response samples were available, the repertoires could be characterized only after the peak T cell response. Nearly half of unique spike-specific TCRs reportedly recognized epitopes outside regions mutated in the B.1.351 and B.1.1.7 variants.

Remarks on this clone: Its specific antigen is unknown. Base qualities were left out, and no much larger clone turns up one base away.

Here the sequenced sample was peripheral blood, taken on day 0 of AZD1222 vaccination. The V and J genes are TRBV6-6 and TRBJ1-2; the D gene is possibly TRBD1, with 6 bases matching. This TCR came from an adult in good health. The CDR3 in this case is CASSYATGWGYTF. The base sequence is TGTGCCAGCAGTTACGCGACAGGTTGGGGCTACACCTTC.